The rows below give T cell receptor beta chains drawn from one sample of a study of T cell responses to AZD1222 COVID-19 vaccine. Using immunoSEQ multiplex PCR, the repertoire was profiled, and TCRdb retains in-frame clones only, with some absent. The sample includes over 95,000 clones, 90% to 95% seen only once; the top ten take approximately 4.2%. This sample comprised peripheral blood, obtained on day 0 of AZD1222 vaccination. The receptors were gathered from an adult in good health. Each CDR3 is given with its conserved first and last residue. The D gene is left open where the match is weak. The size field is filled for only some rows; it gives once, few, many or a size class.

TRBJ1-4 NA NA TRBV5-6 TGTGCCAGCAGCTTGCGAGCCCCTAATGAAAAACTGTTTTTT CASSLRAPNEKLFF
TRBJ2-7 TRBD1 NA TRBV11-2 TGTGCCAGCAGCTTAGCCAGGGGGTCCTACGAGCAGTACTTC CASSLARGSYEQYF
TRBJ2-7 NA NA TRBV9 TGTGCCAGCAGCGTAGTTCCAGGGGACGGTTACGAGCAGTACTTC CASSVVPGDGYEQYF
TRBJ1-4 NA NA TRBV5-4 TGTGCCAGCAGCTTGGGAGGGTCTAATGAAAAACTGTTTTTT CASSLGGSNEKLFF
TRBJ2-7 TRBD2 NA TRBV3-1/TRBV3-2 TGTGCCAGCAGCTATAGCGGGGGGGGTTACGAGCAGTACTTC CASSYSGGGYEQYF
TRBJ2-1 NA NA TRBV19 TGTGCCAGTAAAGAGGACCGGAGATACAATGAGCAGTTCTTC CASKEDRRYNEQFF
TRBJ1-1 NA NA TRBV28 TGTGCCAGCAGTTTCTACAGGAACACTGAAGCTTTCTTT CASSFYRNTEAFF
TRBJ1-2 TRBD1 NA TRBV7-9 TGTGCCAGCAGCGAGGGACAGGGCCCCTATGGCTACACCTTC CASSEGQGPYGYTF
TRBJ1-5 TRBD1 NA TRBV9 TGTGCCAGCAGCGTAGGGACAGGGGGACTCAATCAGCCCCAGCATTTT CASSVGTGGLNQPQHF
TRBJ1-5 TRBD1 NA TRBV19 TGTGCCAGTAGTACGAGGACAGGGGCTTATAGCAATCAGCCCCAGCATTTT CASSTRTGAYSNQPQHF
TRBJ1-1 TRBD1 NA TRBV5-4 TGTGCCAGCAGTCCTGACAGGGCCACTGAAGCTTTCTTT CASSPDRATEAFF
TRBJ2-3 NA NA TRBV20-1 TGCAGTGCTAGTTTCTCGGGGCCCGGTAGAGATACGCAGTATTTT CSASFSGPGRDTQYF
TRBJ1-2 TRBD1 NA TRBV6-6 TGTGCCAGCAGTCAAGTACAGGGGTCCGGTGGCTACACCTTC CASSQVQGSGGYTF
TRBJ1-2 TRBD1 NA TRBV2 TGTGCCAGCGCCGGGACAGGGTATAGTGGCTACACCTTC CASAGTGYSGYTF
TRBJ1-5 NA NA TRBV30 TGTGCCTGGAGTTGGGGGACCAATCAGCCCCAGCATTTT CAWSWGTNQPQHF
TRBJ1-6 NA once TRBV3-1/TRBV3-2 TGTGCCAGCAGCCAACAGGGCCGGGGACTTAATTCACCCCTCCACTTT CASSQQGRGLNSPLHF
TRBJ1-3 NA NA TRBV5-1 TGCGCCAGCAGCTTCGGGTACTCTGGAAACACCATATATTTT CASSFGYSGNTIYF
TRBJ1-4 NA NA TRBV6-5 TGTGCCAGCAGACCGGAGTCAACTAATGAAAAACTGTTTTTT CASRPESTNEKLFF
TRBJ1-1 NA NA TRBV18 TGTGCCAGCTCACCATCGACCGAGACTGAAGCTTTCTTT CASSPSTETEAFF
TRBJ1-3 NA NA TRBV7-6 TGTGCCAGCAGCTTATTTGGGAGGAACGGAAACACCATATATTTT CASSLFGRNGNTIYF
TRBJ1-2 NA NA TRBV19 TGTGCCAGTAGTATACAACTGGGTGGTACCGGCTACACCTTC CASSIQLGGTGYTF
TRBJ1-5 NA NA TRBV6-6 TGTGCCACCGGACCTGGCAATCAGCCCCAGCATTTT CATGPGNQPQHF
TRBJ2-5 TRBD1 NA TRBV7-2 TGTGCCAGCAGTTACCGACAGGGTTGGGAGACCCAGTACTTC CASSYRQGWETQYF
TRBJ2-7 TRBD1 NA TRBV11-3 TGTGCCAGCAGCAGACGGGACAGGGGGCTTGGCGAGCAGTACTTC CASSRRDRGLGEQYF
TRBJ1-5 NA NA TRBV3-1/TRBV3-2 TGTGCCAGCAGCCAAGATGGAGGCAGGCCTCTAGCCCAGCATTTT CASSQDGGRPLAQHF
TRBJ1-1 NA NA TRBV3-1/TRBV3-2 TGTGCCAGCAGCCAGCGGGGAGGAATGAACACTGAAGCTTTCTTT CASSQRGGMNTEAFF
TRBJ1-1 NA NA TRBV3-1/TRBV3-2 TGTGCCAGCAGCCCCCCGGGAGCTGAAGCTTTCTTT CASSPPGAEAFF
TRBJ2-5 TRBD2 NA TRBV28 TGTGCCAGCAGTCCTCAGCGGGGGGGCGAGACCCAGTACTTC CASSPQRGGETQYF
TRBJ2-3 NA NA TRBV15 TGTGCCACCAGCCGAAAAAATACCCCGGGACTCAATACGCAGTATTTT CATSRKNTPGLNTQYF
TRBJ2-7 NA NA TRBV6-5 TGTGCCAGCAGTTATCGGAGCAGGCTTGGCGACGAGCAGTACTTC CASSYRSRLGDEQYF
TRBJ2-5 NA NA TRBV27 TGTGCCAGCAGTTCGCGATTGTACCAAGAGACCCAGTACTTC CASSSRLYQETQYF
TRBJ1-2 NA NA TRBV6-5 TGTGCCAGCAGCCGCAATGGGGGGACTTTCGGCTACACCTTC CASSRNGGTFGYTF
TRBJ2-7 TRBD1 NA TRBV12-3/TRBV12-4 TGTGCCAGCAGTCAAAGGGGGCTCTACGAGCAGTACTTC CASSQRGLYEQYF
TRBJ1-1 NA NA TRBV20-1 TGCAGTGCTATGGTTAGGGGAGCTTTCTTT CSAMVRGAFF
TRBJ1-4 NA NA TRBV20-1 TGCAGTGCTAGTGCCCCAGTATCGGCAACTAATGAAAAACTGTTTTTT CSASAPVSATNEKLFF
TRBJ1-1 NA NA TRBV4-3 TGCGCCAGCAGCCGCCGCCTTACAGGGAACACTGAAGCTTTCTTT CASSRRLTGNTEAFF
TRBJ1-6 NA NA TRBV12-2 TGTGCAAGTCGCTCGGACGGGGAGCCCCACTATAATTCACCCCTCCACTTT CASRSDGEPHYNSPLHF
TRBJ1-5 TRBD1 NA TRBV7-9 TGTGCCAGCAGCCCGGGACAGGGTCGTACCCAGCATTTT CASSPGQGRTQHF
TRBJ1-5 NA NA TRBV16 TGTGCCAGCAGCGATTTCGGGGGGAATCAGCCCCAGCATTTT CASSDFGGNQPQHF
TRBJ2-3 NA NA TRBV9 TGTGCCAGCAGCGTAGCTACAGGGGGGGGCACAGATACGCAGTATTTT CASSVATGGGTDTQYF
TRBJ1-3 NA NA TRBV5-1 TGCGCCAGCAGGCCCTTCTCTGGAAACACCATATATTTT CASRPFSGNTIYF
TRBJ2-7 TRBD1 NA TRBV7-8 TGTGCCAGCAGCTTAGTTACCGGGACAGGAGACGAGCAGTACTTC CASSLVTGTGDEQYF
TRBJ1-2 NA few TRBV6-2/TRBV6-3 TGTGCCAGCAGTGACCCATTTGGCGGATCCTTC CASSDPFGGSF
TRBJ2-1 TRBD2 NA TRBV27 TGTGCCAGCAGGTCAGCGGGGAGTGAGCAGTTCTTC CASRSAGSEQFF
TRBJ1-3 NA NA TRBV13 TGTGCCAGCAGTAGTGACAGCTCTGGAAACACCATATATTTT CASSSDSSGNTIYF
TRBJ2-6 TRBD1 NA TRBV7-2 TGTGCCAGCAGCTCGAACCCGGGACAGGGTTTTTCTGGGGCCAACGTCCTGACTTTC CASSSNPGQGFSGANVLTF
TRBJ1-3 NA NA TRBV6-5 TGTGCCAGCAGCATGGGACTCAGCTCTGGAAACACCATATATTTT CASSMGLSSGNTIYF
TRBJ2-7 TRBD1 few TRBV25-1 TGTGCCAGCAGTCGTGGCGGGACAGGGGGTTACGAGCAGTACTTC CASSRGGTGGYEQYF
TRBJ1-4 TRBD1 NA TRBV2 TGTGCCAGCAGTCGTCCCGGGACAGGGGGCCGGGATGAAAAACTGTTTTTT CASSRPGTGGRDEKLFF
TRBJ2-2 TRBD1 few TRBV19 TGTGCCACCGACAGGGTCCCCGGGGAGCTGTTTTTT CATDRVPGELFF
TRBJ1-3 NA NA TRBV19 TGTGCCAGTATCATCAGGGGACCGCCGAGCTCTGGAAACACCATATATTTT CASIIRGPPSSGNTIYF
TRBJ1-4 TRBD1 NA TRBV3-1/TRBV3-2 TGTGCCAGCAGCCAGACAGGGACTAATGAAAAACTGTTTTTT CASSQTGTNEKLFF
TRBJ1-2 NA NA TRBV6-1 TGTGCCAGCAGTGAAACAGTCTCCCCCTATGGCTACACCTTC CASSETVSPYGYTF